Following are 30 T cell receptor beta chains from one sample sequenced in a study of brain metastases from non-small cell lung cancer. The protocol was immunoSEQ multiplex PCR, while the TCRdb copy is restricted to in-frame clones and leaves out a portion. The sample yields roughly 4,100 clones, around 80% seen once. Source material: tumor-adjacent normal tissue. The receptor source for this set is a donor aged 40 or older with non-small cell lung cancer.

The gene calls are TRBV6-5 and TRBJ2-2; TRBD1 aligns across 7 bases. The CDR3 sequence is 14 residues long. The junction had 3 bases not matched to a gene; V was cut back by 2 bases and J by 6 bases. The V gene's germline CDR1 is MNHEY and CDR2 SVGAGI. CDR3 nucleotides: TGTGCCAGCAGTTACATACAGGGGTCCGGGGAGCTGTTTTTT. Translation: CASSYIQGSGELFF.

This clone is large (0.1 to 1%) by share. The chain recombines TRBV7-2 with TRBJ1-1; the D is unclear. Germline CDR1 and CDR2: SGHTA and FQGNSA. Trimming removed 1 base from V and 0 bases from J, with 6 bases in between. This CDR3 has 14 residues. The CDR3 here is CASSLGLLNTEAFF. DNA for the CDR3: TGTGCCAGCAGCTTAGGACTCCTGAACACTGAAGCTTTCTTT.

The chain recombines TRBV6-6 with TRBJ1-3, with D maybe TRBD1 (5 bases). V shed 5 bases and J shed 4 bases, with 18 bases lying between them. The germline V gene has CDR1 MNHNY and CDR2 SVGAGI (reference sequence). The CDR3 sequence is 16 residues long. The CDR3 DNA reads as TGTGCCAGCAGTCGAAAACAGGACGCTTGGGGAAACACCATATATTTT. It translates to CASSRKQDAWGNTIYF.

This chain links TRBV6-5 with TRBJ2-1, with no clear D. The V gene's germline CDR1 is MNHEY and CDR2 SVGAGI. The V and J ends lost 5 bases and 7 bases respectively, with 18 bases between them. The length of the CDR3 is 15 residues. The CDR3 region has the DNA TGTGCCAGCAGTCGCTCCGTAGGAGCGCAGAATGAGCAGTTCTTC. Translated: CASSRSVGAQNEQFF.

This chain links TRBV20-1 with TRBJ2-7; D uncertain. In germline, CDR1 is DFQATT, CDR2 SNEGSKA (reference sequence). The CDR3 has 11 residues. DNA for the CDR3: TGCATGTTGGATAATTCCTACGAGCAGTACTTC. It specifies CMLDNSYEQYF.

As regards this clone: Other DNA sequences in this sample translate to the same CDR3. V usage is TRBV5-4 and J usage is TRBJ2-2; D assignment may be TRBD1 or TRBD2 (5 bases each). This CDR3 spans 15 amino acids. Trimming took 0 bases from V and 3 from J, leaving 9 bases between them. Germline V lookup: CDR1 SGHNT, CDR2 YYREEE (reference sequence). The CDR3 DNA reads as TGTGCCAGCAGCTTGGCGGGACCAGACACCGGGGAGCTGTTTTTT. Its protein is CASSLAGPDTGELFF. Full variable domain (rest looked up from reference TRBV5-4 and TRBJ2-2): ETGVTQSPTHLIKTRGQQVTLRCSSQSGHNTVSWYQQALGQGPQFIFQYYREEENGRGNFPPRFSGLQFPNYSSELNVNALELDDSALYLCASSLAGPDTGELFFGEGSRLTVL.

This chain links TRBV6-5 with TRBJ2-3; the D is unclear. The germline V gene has CDR1 MNHEY and CDR2 SVGAGI. The V and J ends lost 7 bases and 5 bases respectively, with 7 bases between them. The CDR3 is 11 amino acids. The CDR3 here is CASTPEDTQYF. The DNA of the CDR3 is TGTGCCAGCACCCCTGAAGATACGCAGTATTTT.

The CDR3 spells CASSPTAKETQYF. In DNA form, the CDR3 reads TGCGCCAGCAGCCCAACCGCCAAAGAGACCCAGTACTTC. The rearrangement uses TRBV5-1 and TRBJ2-5, with D unresolved. V shed 4 bases and J shed 3 bases, with 10 bases lying between them. Germline-derived CDR1 and CDR2 are SGHRS and YFSETQ. This CDR3 contains 13 residues.

The chain uses TRBV28 and TRBJ2-5, with D perhaps TRBD1 (6 bases). Germline CDR1 reads MDHEN; CDR2 reads SYDVKM. The V end was cut by 3 bases, the J end by 5 bases, with 16 bases between. The CDR3 is made up of 15 amino acids. This chain's CDR3 is CASSFQGHPGETQYF. CDR3 bases: TGTGCCAGCAGTTTTCAGGGACACCCCGGGGAGACCCAGTACTTC.

The chain recombines TRBV7-9 with TRBJ2-1, with TRBD1 identical over 8 bases. Germline assignment: CDR1 SEHNR and CDR2 FQNEAQ (reference sequence). The CDR3 runs 15 residues. Unmatched junction bases numbered 8, after V lost 4 bases and J lost 6 bases. The CDR3 DNA reads TGTGCCAGCAGCTCGACGGACAGGGCGGGCAATGAGCAGTTCTTC. It translates to CASSSTDRAGNEQFF.

The chain couples TRBV6-1 to TRBJ1-1; D gene unclear. CDR1 and CDR2 from the germline V gene are MNHNS and SASEGT. V dropped 2 bases and J dropped 0 bases, with 7 bases sitting between them. The CDR3 is 14 residues long. The CDR3 DNA reads TGTGCCAGCAGTGAACTTCTGGTGAACACTGAAGCTTTCTTT. This translates into CASSELLVNTEAFF.

The V and J genes are TRBV7-9 and TRBJ1-2; 9 bases are shared with TRBD1. The CDR3 has 17 residues. In germline, CDR1 is SEHNR, CDR2 FQNEAQ (reference sequence). Trimming took 1 base from V and 0 from J; bases not matched to a gene: 6. The CDR3 coding sequence is TGTGCCAGCAGCTTAGGAGGGACAGGGAAAGCTAACTATGGCTACACCTTC. It translates to CASSLGGTGKANYGYTF.

The chain uses TRBV9 and TRBJ2-3, with TRBD2 identical over 9 bases. Trimming at V came to 4 bases and at J to 6 bases, leaving 6 bases not matched to a gene. The germline V gene has CDR1 SGDLS and CDR2 YYNGEE. This CDR3 has 14 amino acids. The CDR3 DNA is TGTGCCAGCAGCAAGGGACTAGCTATGGATACGCAGTATTTT. Protein: CASSKGLAMDTQYF.

This chain links TRBV19 with TRBJ1-2, with 7 positions matching TRBD1. Germline values: CDR1 LNHDA, CDR2 SQIVND (reference sequence). J gave up 6 bases and V 4 bases, and 5 bases lay outside the gene matches. The CDR3 contains 13 residues. The CDR3 DNA sequence: TGTGCCAGTAGTAGAGGACAGGCTAATGGCTACACCTTC. Translated: CASSRGQANGYTF.

The rearrangement links TRBV29-1 to TRBJ1-4; tentatively, D is TRBD1 (6 bases). Germline V gene data show CDR1 as SQVTM and CDR2 as ANQGSEA. The CDR3 is made up of 14 amino acids. The ends were cut back, 7 bases at V and 4 bases at J, with 16 bases in the middle. CDR3 region: CSAAGTSYNEKLFF. CDR3 in DNA: TGCAGCGCCGCCGGGACAAGTTATAATGAAAAACTGTTTTTT. The full variable domain, with the rest looked up from reference TRBV29-1 and TRBJ1-4, is SAVISQKPSRDICQRGTSLTIQCQVDSQVTMMFWYRQQPGQSLTLIATANQGSEATYESGFVIDKFPISRPNLTFSTLTVSNMSPEDSSIYLCSAAGTSYNEKLFFGSGTQLSVL.

This chain links TRBV2 with TRBJ2-1; TRBD2 agrees at 7 bases. Trimming at V came to 4 bases and at J to 9 bases, leaving 9 bases not matched to a gene. The CDR3 has 14 residues. CDR1 is SNHLY, CDR2 FYNNEI, per germline. The CDR3 loop reads CASSGGGSLGEQFF. The CDR3, as DNA: TGTGCCAGCAGTGGGGGCGGGAGCCTAGGTGAGCAGTTCTTC.

The chain couples TRBV3-1 (or the pseudogene TRBV3-2) to TRBJ2-7; the match to TRBD2 covers 10 bases. CDR1 is LGHDT and CDR2 is YNNKEL in the germline V gene (reference sequence). This CDR3 comprises 15 residues. J lost 3 bases, V lost 5 bases, and 7 bases had no gene match. The CDR3 DNA reads TGTGCCAGCAGCGCTAGCGGGAGCTGGGGCTACGAGCAGTACTTC. Encoded protein: CASSASGSWGYEQYF.

A remark on this clone: At one boundary the junction diverges from the germline segment, which might be a read error. This sequence joins TRBV7-7 and TRBJ1-5, with D unresolved. This CDR3 has 15 residues. The germline V gene has CDR1 SSHAT and CDR2 FNYEAQ (reference sequence). For the CDR3, the DNA is TGTGCTAGCACCGCTTCAAGTTATAGCAATCAGCCCCAGCATTTT. Its translation: CASTASSYSNQPQHF.

The DNA for the CDR3 is TGCGCCAGCAGCCCGCCAGGGACAAGGCTAGGTGATGAGCAGTTCTTC. This translates into CASSPPGTRLGDEQFF. This chain joins TRBV4-1 and TRBJ2-1; the D gene is possibly TRBD1 (6 bases). The CDR3 sequence is 16 residues long. Germline-derived CDR1 and CDR2 are MGHRA and YSYEKL. The germline V and J ends were trimmed by 4 bases and 8 bases, with 21 bases remaining between them.

The V gene is TRBV5-1, the J gene TRBJ2-1, with D unresolved. This CDR3 comprises 15 residues. The germline CDR1 and CDR2 sequences are SGHRS and YFSETQ. The germline V and J ends were trimmed by 2 bases and 0 bases, with 9 bases remaining between them. Here the CDR3 DNA reads TGCGCCAGCAGCTTAAAGTCTAGCTCCTACAATGAGCAGTTCTTC. Translated, it gives CASSLKSSSYNEQFF.

The chain has TRBV5-6 and TRBJ2-7, with 11 positions matching TRBD2. This CDR3 is 17 amino acids long. The J segment lost 0 bases and the V segment lost 4 bases, leaving 9 bases of the junction unmatched. The germline CDR1 and CDR2 sequences are SGHDT and YYEEEE. CDR3 region: CASSRGLAGIFSYEQYF. The CDR3 coding sequence is TGTGCCAGCAGCCGCGGACTAGCGGGTATATTCTCCTACGAGCAGTACTTC.

The chain recombines TRBV10-3 with TRBJ2-2; 7 bases line up with TRBD2. CDR3 length: 15 residues. With 2 bases clipped from V and 6 bases from J, the junction kept 6 bases outside the gene matches. Germline CDR1 is ENHRY and CDR2 is SYGVKD. As DNA, the CDR3 is TGTGCCATCAGTGAGAGTGCGGGAGCGGCCGGGGAGCTGTTTTTT. It specifies CAISESAGAAGELFF.

With regard to this clone: Relative to the germline gene, one junction end is altered; a read error may explain this. The gene calls are TRBV7-6 and TRBJ2-6; unclear D gene. The germline V gene encodes CDR1 SGHVS and CDR2 FNYEAQ. The CDR3 contains 15 residues. The CDR3 spells CASSPIYSGVNVLTF. Here the CDR3 DNA reads TGTGCCAGCAGCCCTATCTACTCTGGGGTCAACGTCCTGACTTTC.

The gene calls are TRBV7-6 and TRBJ1-1, with 9 bases identical to TRBD1. With V trimmed by 9 bases and J by 3 bases, 5 bases remained unmatched. Germline CDR1 is SGHVS and CDR2 is FNYEAQ. The length of the CDR3 is 13 residues. The CDR3 DNA reads as TGTGCCAGTGGACAGGGGTCGTACACTGAAGCTTTCTTT. It encodes CASGQGSYTEAFF.

The V and J genes are TRBV9 and TRBJ2-7; D is perhaps TRBD2 (6 bases). This CDR3 is 15 amino acids long. Trimming removed 3 bases at V and 1 base at J, with 14 bases between. The germline CDR1 and CDR2 sequences are SGDLS and YYNGEE. CDR3 region: CASSGGTGLSYEQYF. CDR3 sequence (DNA): TGTGCCAGCAGCGGGGGGACTGGCCTATCCTACGAGCAGTACTTC.

The chain uses TRBV14 and TRBJ2-7, with no clear D. Trimming cost V 5 bases and J 7 bases, with 9 bases left between them. The CDR3 length is 11 residues. Germline V gene sequence: CDR1 SGHDN, CDR2 FVKESK. Here the CDR3 DNA reads TGTGCCAGCAGCTCGAATTATGAGCAGTACTTC. This codes for CASSSNYEQYF. The full variable domain, with the rest looked up from reference TRBV14 and TRBJ2-7, is EAGVTQFPSHSVIEKGQTVTLRCDPISGHDNLYWYRRVMGKEIKFLLHFVKESKQDESGMPNNRFLAERTGGTYSTLKVQPAELEDSGVYFCASSSNYEQYFGPGTRLTVT.

This clone is labeled as large. V and J are TRBV27 and TRBJ2-1; 10 bases map to TRBD1. This CDR3 is 14 amino acids long. Germline assignment: CDR1 MNHEY and CDR2 SMNVEV (reference sequence). The V segment lost 9 bases and the J segment 6 bases; nucleotides outside the gene matches: 8. The DNA of the CDR3 is TGTGCCAGTCAAAGCCGGGACAGGGGCAATGAGCAGTTCTTC. Translation: CASQSRDRGNEQFF.

The chain links TRBV6-2 or TRBV6-3 to TRBJ2-7; either TRBD1 or TRBD2 may supply D (7 bases each). Per germline, CDR1 MNHEY and CDR2 SVGEGT. The CDR3 is 18 amino acids. Trimming removed 0 bases at V and 4 bases at J, with 22 bases between. The CDR3 protein is CASSYSATRRQGGYEQYF. The CDR3 nucleotides are TGTGCCAGCAGTTACTCGGCAACAAGACGACAGGGAGGGTACGAGCAGTACTTC.

This chain connects TRBV20-1 to TRBJ2-7; the D gene is possibly TRBD2 (5 bases). CDR1 and CDR2 from the germline V gene are DFQATT and SNEGSKA (reference sequence). The CDR3 runs to 15 residues. Trimming shortened V by 3 bases and J by 2 bases, and 17 bases separated the two germline ends. CDR3 sequence: CSASKASSTTYEQYF. CDR3 bases: TGCAGTGCTAGTAAGGCGTCTAGCACCACCTACGAGCAGTACTTC.

This clone appeared a single time. V and J are TRBV4-3 and TRBJ2-2; possibly TRBD2 for D (6 bases). The CDR3 consists of 17 residues. V lost 0 bases to trimming and J lost 3 bases, with 14 bases between them. The germline V gene has CDR1 LGHNA and CDR2 YSLEER. The chain's CDR3 is CASSQDRSGTYTGELFF. The CDR3 DNA reads TGCGCCAGCAGCCAAGATCGATCAGGGACTTACACCGGGGAGCTGTTTTTT.